The clone carrying this T cell receptor beta chain was found a few times. Its antigen is not known. Germline values: CDR1 GTSNPN, CDR2 SVGIG (reference sequence). CDR3 length: 14 amino acids. V gave up 3 bases and J gave up 6 bases; unmatched junction bases: 6. This sample is drawn from a study of cytomegalovirus exposure and HLA in healthy donors. Study observations and caveats: Earlier analysis yielded a pattern in which most TCR beta V segments were productive about 90% or about 30% of the time.

Amplification used 60 Vbeta primers and 13 Jbeta primers. Generated by immunoSEQ multiplex PCR, the TCRdb table keeps only in-frame clones and is missing some. The sample carries roughly 180,000 clones, around four fifths recorded once. The chain links TRBV30 to TRBJ2-2; the match to TRBD2 covers 8 bases. The specimen sequenced was PBMCs. The sequence was obtained from a man between 25 and 39 years old in good health and CMV-seronegative. CDR3 nucleotide sequence: TGTGCCTGGAGGGGGACTAGTGTCGCCGGGGAGCTGTTTTTT. Amino acids: CAWRGTSVAGELFF.